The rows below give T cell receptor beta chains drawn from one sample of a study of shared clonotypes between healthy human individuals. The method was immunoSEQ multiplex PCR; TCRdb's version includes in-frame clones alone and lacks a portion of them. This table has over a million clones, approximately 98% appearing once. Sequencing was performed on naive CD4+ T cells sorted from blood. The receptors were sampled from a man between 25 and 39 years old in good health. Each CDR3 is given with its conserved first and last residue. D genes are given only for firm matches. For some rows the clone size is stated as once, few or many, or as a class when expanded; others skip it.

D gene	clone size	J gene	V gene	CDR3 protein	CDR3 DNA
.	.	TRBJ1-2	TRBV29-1	CSVAGGQNYGYTF	TGCAGCGTTGCCGGGGGGCAGAACTATGGCTACACCTTC
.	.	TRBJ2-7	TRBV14	CASSPSGSSYEQYF	TGTGCCAGCAGTCCCTCAGGGAGCTCCTACGAGCAGTACTTC
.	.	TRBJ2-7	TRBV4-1	CASSQEFENSLNEQYF	TGCGCCAGCAGCCAAGAATTTGAGAACAGCCTCAACGAGCAGTACTTC
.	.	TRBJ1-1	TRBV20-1	CSADRDTEAFF	TGCAGTGCTGACCGGGACACTGAAGCTTTCTTT
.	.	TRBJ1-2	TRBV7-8	CASSLGRRIDYGYTF	TGTGCCAGCAGCTTAGGGCGCAGGATCGACTATGGCTACACCTTC
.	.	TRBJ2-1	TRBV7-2	CASSSRLTAYNEQFF	TGTGCCAGCAGCTCAAGACTAACTGCCTACAATGAGCAGTTCTTC
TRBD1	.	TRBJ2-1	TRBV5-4	CASSPGQGAYNEQFF	TGTGCCAGCAGCCCAGGACAGGGCGCCTACAATGAGCAGTTCTTC
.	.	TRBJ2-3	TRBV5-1	CASSLNLDTQYF	TGCGCCAGCAGCTTGAACCTTGATACGCAGTATTTT
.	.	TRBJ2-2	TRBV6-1	CASSDFGLAVTGELFF	TGTGCCAGCAGTGACTTCGGGCTAGCAGTCACCGGGGAGCTGTTTTTT
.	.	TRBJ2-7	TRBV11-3	CASSQRATSYEQYF	TGTGCCAGCAGTCAGCGGGCCACCTCCTACGAGCAGTACTTC
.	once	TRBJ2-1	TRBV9	CASSVVAKLGLGYNEQFF	TGTGCCAGCAGCGTAGTAGCGAAGTTGGGATTAGGATACAATGAGCAGTTCTTC
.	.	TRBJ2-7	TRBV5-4	CASSLVSGGASYEQYF	TGTGCCAGCAGCTTGGTGTCAGGCGGGGCTTCCTACGAGCAGTACTTC
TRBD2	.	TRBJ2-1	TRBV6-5	CASSYERDGIYNEQFF	TGTGCCAGCAGTTACGAGCGGGACGGAATCTACAATGAGCAGTTCTTC
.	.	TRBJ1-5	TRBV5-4	CASSETGTNQPQHF	TGTGCCAGCAGCGAGACAGGTACCAATCAGCCCCAGCATTTT
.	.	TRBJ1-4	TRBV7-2	CASSYIQGGGEKLFF	TGTGCCAGCAGCTATATCCAAGGAGGAGGTGAAAAACTGTTTTTT
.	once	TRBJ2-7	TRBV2	CASSEVGGREQYF	TGTGCCAGCAGTGAAGTAGGCGGCCGCGAGCAGTACTTC
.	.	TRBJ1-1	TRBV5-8	CASSPGPGTEAFF	TGTGCCAGCAGCCCCGGACCGGGCACTGAAGCTTTCTTT